This T cell receptor beta chain was captured in a study of shared clonotypes between healthy human individuals. Study-level background: Researchers assigned three CD4 naive, three CD4 memory, two CD8 naive and one CD8 memory plate to each donor. Study-level results: It was observed that about 5% of naive CD4 clonotypes were shared across a handful of donors.

Selected positively for CCR7 and CD45RO-negative, naive CD8 cells excluded terminally differentiated effector memory CD45RA+ cells. Assay used: immunoSEQ multiplex PCR; TCRdb lists only in-frame clones, some missing. Of a few hundred thousand clones in the sample, just under 97% are singletons; the top ten hold around 0.11%. Points on this clone: Its target is not known.

V was pared by 1 base and J by 6 bases, with 4 bases of the junction left unmatched. In germline, CDR1 is SEHNR, CDR2 FQNEAQ (reference sequence). The CDR3 loop spans 15 amino acids. The TCR originated in a woman in her 30s in good health. This chain joins TRBV7-9 and TRBJ2-7; 12 nucleotides agree with TRBD2. Sequenced material: naive CD8+ T cells sorted from blood. The CDR3 here is CASSLVSSGRGEQYF. CDR3 nucleotides: TGTGCCAGCAGCTTAGTCTCTAGCGGGAGGGGCGAGCAGTACTTC.